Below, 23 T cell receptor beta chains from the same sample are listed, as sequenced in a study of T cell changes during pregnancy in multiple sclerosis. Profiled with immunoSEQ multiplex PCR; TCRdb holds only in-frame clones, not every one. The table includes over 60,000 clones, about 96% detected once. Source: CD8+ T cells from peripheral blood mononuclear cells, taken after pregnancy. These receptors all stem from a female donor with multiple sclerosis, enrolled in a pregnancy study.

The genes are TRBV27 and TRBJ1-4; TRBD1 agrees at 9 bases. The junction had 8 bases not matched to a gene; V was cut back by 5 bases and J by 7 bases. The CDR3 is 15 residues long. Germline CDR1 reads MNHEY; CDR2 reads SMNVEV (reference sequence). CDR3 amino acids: CASSPRTGEGEKLFF. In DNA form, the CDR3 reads TGTGCCAGCAGTCCCCGGACAGGGGAGGGTGAAAAACTGTTTTTT.

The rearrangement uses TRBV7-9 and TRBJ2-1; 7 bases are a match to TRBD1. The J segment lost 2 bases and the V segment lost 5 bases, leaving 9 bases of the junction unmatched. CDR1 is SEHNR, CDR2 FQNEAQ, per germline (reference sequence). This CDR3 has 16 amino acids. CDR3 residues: CASSPRQGEAYNEQFF. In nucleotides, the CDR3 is TGTGCCAGCAGCCCACGACAGGGTGAGGCCTACAATGAGCAGTTCTTC.

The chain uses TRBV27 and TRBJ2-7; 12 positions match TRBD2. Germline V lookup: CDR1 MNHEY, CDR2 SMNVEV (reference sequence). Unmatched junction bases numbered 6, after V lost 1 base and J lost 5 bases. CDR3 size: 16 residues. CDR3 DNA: TGTGCCAGCAGTTTATTAAGGGGACTAGCGGGCAACGAGCAGTACTTC. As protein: CASSLLRGLAGNEQYF.

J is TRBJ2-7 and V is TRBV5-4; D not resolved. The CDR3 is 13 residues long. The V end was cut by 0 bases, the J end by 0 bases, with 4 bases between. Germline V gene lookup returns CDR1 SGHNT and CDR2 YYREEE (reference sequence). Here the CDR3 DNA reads TGTGCCAGCAGCTTGGGGAGCTCCTACGAGCAGTACTTC. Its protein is CASSLGSSYEQYF.

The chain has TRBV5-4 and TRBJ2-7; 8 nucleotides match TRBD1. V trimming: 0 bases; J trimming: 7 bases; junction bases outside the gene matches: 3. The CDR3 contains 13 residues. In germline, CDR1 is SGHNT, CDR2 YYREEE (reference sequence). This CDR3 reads CASSLGRGREQYF. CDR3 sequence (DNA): TGTGCCAGCAGCTTGGGCAGGGGGCGGGAGCAGTACTTC.

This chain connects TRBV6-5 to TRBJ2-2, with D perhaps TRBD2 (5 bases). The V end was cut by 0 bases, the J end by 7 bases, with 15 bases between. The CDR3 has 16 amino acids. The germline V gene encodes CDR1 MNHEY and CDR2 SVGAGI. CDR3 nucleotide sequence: TGTGCCAGCAGTTACTCGAGCGGTTTACCCTACGGGGAGCTGTTTTTT. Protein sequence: CASSYSSGLPYGELFF.

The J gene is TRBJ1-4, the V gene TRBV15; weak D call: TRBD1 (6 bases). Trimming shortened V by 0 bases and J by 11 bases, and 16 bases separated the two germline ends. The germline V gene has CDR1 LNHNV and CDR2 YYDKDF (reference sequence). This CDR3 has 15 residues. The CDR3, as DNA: TGTGCCACCAGCAGAGAAAGGACAGCCCAGCACAAACTGTTTTTT. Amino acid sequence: CATSRERTAQHKLFF.

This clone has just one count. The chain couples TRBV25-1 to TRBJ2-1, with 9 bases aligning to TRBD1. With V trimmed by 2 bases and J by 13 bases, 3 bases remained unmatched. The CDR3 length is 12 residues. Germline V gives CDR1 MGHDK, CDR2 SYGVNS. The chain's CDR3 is CASSETGGAQFF. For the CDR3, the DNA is TGTGCCAGCAGTGAAACAGGGGGCGCCCAGTTCTTC. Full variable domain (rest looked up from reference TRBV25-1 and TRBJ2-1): EADIYQTPRYLVIGTGKKITLECSQTMGHDKMYWYQQDPGMELHLIHYSYGVNSTEKGDLSSESTVSRIRTEHFPLTLESARPSHTSQYLCASSETGGAQFFGPGTRLTVL.

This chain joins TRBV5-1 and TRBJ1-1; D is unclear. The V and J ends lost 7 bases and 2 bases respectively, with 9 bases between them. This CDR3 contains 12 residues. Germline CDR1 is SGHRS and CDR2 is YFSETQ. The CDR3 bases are TGCGCCAGCTCAGACACCAACACTGAAGCTTTCTTT. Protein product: CASSDTNTEAFF.

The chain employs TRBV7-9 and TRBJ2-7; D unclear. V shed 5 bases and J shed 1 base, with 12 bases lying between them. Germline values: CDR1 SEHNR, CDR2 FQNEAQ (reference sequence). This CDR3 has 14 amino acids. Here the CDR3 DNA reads TGTGCCAGCAGCCCACCACTAAGTTCCTACGAGCAGTACTTC. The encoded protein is CASSPPLSSYEQYF.

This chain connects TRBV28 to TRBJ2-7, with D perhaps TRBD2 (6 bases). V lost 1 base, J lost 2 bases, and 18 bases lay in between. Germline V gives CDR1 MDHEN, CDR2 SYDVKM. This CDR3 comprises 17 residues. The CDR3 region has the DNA TGTGCCAGCAGTTTATTTCCGGAGGACTATAGACCCTACGAGCAGTACTTC. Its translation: CASSLFPEDYRPYEQYF.

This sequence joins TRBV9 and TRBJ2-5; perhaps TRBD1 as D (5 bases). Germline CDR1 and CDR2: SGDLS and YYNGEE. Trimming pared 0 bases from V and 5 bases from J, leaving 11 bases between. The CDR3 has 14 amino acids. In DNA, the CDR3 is TGTGCCAGCAGCGTAGGGGGCACCGCGGAGACCCAGTACTTC. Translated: CASSVGGTAETQYF.

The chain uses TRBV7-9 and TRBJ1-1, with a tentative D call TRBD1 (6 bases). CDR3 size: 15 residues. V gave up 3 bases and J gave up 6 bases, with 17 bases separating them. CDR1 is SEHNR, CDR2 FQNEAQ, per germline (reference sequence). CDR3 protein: CASSLDVTRGPEAFF. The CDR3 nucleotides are TGTGCCAGCAGCTTGGACGTAACCAGGGGTCCTGAAGCTTTCTTT.

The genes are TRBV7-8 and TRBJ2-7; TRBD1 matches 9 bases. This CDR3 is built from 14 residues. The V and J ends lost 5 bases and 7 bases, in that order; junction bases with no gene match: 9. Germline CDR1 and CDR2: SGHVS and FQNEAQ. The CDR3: CASSRGTGIGEQYF. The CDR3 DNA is TGTGCCAGCAGCCGGGGGACAGGGATCGGAGAGCAGTACTTC.

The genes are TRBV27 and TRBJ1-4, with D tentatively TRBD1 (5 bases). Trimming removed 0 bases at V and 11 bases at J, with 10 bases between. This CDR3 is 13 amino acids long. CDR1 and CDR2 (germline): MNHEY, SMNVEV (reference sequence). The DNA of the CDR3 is TGTGCCAGCAGTTTATCCGGGGGTCGGAAACTGTTTTTT. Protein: CASSLSGGRKLFF.

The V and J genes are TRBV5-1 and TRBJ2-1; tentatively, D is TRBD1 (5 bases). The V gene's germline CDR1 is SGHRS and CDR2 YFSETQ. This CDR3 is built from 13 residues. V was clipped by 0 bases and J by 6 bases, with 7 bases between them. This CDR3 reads CASSLDQGNEQFF. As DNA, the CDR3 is TGCGCCAGCAGCTTGGATCAGGGCAATGAGCAGTTCTTC.

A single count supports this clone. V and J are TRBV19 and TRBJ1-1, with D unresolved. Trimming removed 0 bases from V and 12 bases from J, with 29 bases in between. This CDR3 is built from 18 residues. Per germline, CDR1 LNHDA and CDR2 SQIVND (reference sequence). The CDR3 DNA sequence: TGTGCCAGTAGTATAGATCTCGAAGTTCGTCGGTCCCTGCCGATGACTTTCTTT. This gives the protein CASSIDLEVRRSLPMTFF.

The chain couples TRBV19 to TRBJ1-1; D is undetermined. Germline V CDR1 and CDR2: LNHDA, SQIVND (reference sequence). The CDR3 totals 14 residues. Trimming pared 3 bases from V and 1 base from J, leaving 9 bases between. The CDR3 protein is CASSMKAGNTEAFF. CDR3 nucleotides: TGTGCCAGTAGTATGAAGGCAGGGAACACTGAAGCTTTCTTT.

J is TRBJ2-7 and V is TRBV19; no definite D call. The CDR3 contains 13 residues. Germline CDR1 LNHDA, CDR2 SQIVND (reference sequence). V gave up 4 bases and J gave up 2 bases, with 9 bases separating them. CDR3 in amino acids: CASSTVSTYEQYF. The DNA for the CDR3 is TGTGCCAGTAGTACCGTAAGCACCTACGAGCAGTACTTC. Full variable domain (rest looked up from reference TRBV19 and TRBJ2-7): DGGITQSPKYLFRKEGQNVTLSCEQNLNHDAMYWYRQDPGQGLRLIYYSQIVNDFQKGDIAEGYSVSREKKESFPLTVTSAQKNPTAFYLCASSTVSTYEQYFGPGTRLTVT.

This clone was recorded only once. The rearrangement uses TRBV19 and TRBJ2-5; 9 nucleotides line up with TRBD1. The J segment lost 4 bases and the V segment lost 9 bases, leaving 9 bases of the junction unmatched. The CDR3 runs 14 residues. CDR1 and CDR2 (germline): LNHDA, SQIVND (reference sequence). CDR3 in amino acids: CASKDRGTVETQYF. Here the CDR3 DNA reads TGTGCCAGCAAGGACAGGGGAACGGTAGAGACCCAGTACTTC.

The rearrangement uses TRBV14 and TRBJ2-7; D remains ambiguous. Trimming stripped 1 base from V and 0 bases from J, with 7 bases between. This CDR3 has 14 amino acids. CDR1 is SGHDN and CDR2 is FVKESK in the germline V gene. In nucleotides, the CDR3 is TGTGCCAGCAGCCAAGTCGGTTACTCCTACGAGCAGTACTTC. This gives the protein CASSQVGYSYEQYF.

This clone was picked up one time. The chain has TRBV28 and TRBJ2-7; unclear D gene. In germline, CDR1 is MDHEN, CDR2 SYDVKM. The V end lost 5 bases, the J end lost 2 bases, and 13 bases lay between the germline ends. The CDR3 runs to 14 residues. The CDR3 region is CASSPQAETYEQYF. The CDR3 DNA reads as TGTGCCAGCAGTCCCCAGGCAGAGACCTACGAGCAGTACTTC.

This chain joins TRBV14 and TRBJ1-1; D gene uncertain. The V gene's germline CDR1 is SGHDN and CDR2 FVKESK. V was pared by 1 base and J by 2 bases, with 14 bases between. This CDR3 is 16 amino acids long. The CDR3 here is CASSQAEASFNTEAFF. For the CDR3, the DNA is TGTGCCAGCAGCCAAGCGGAGGCATCATTCAACACTGAAGCTTTCTTT.